There are many counts of the clone carrying this T cell receptor beta chain. Antigen specificity is unknown. This record belongs to a study of Graves' ophthalmopathy and Graves' hyperthyroidism. Study-wide findings and caveats: In blood appeared most of the expanded thyroid clonotypes whose frequency exceeded 0.001. Built on 13 signatures, a model told ophthalmopathy apart from stable hyperthyroidism with 87.88% sensitivity and less than 82% specificity.

Where ophthalmopathy was present, donors had moderate-to-severe activity, CAS ≥3, NOSPECS ≥4 and duration under 3 months. If patients had other autoimmune diseases, uncontrolled infections, pregnancy or lactation, they were excluded. Trimming cost V 0 bases and J 3 bases, with 11 bases left between them. CDR1 is SEHNR and CDR2 is FQNEAQ in the germline V gene (reference sequence). The CDR3 runs to 15 residues. Scientists amplified the TCR beta CDR3 regions from RNA transcripts. An initial RT-PCR round employing HTBI primers preceded a second-round multiplex PCR. TCRdb recomputed calls from the multiplex PCR reads with MiXCR, one row per CDR3 protein. The table lists about 210,000 distinct CDR3 sequences, 29% of them singletons.

The rearrangement joins TRBV7-9 to TRBJ1-2; the D gene is possibly TRBD1 (5 bases). The TCR sequence derives from a man aged 45-65 years with Graves' ophthalmopathy. The sequenced sample consisted of peripheral blood. The CDR3 sequence: CASSLADTLYYGYTF. CDR3 sequence (DNA): TGTGCCAGCAGCTTAGCGGACACCCTCTACTATGGCTACACCTTC.